This TCR beta chain originates from a study of T-cell memory formation after mild COVID-19. The V end lost 0 bases, the J end lost 0 bases, and 13 bases lay between the germline ends. CDR3 size: 16 residues. Germline CDR1 SGDLS, CDR2 YYNGEE. TCRdb reanalysed the 5' RACE reads using MiXCR and keeps one entry per CDR3 protein. The table includes roughly 560,000 distinct CDR3 sequences, around 21% detected once. This clonotype was sampled from an adult woman who had mild COVID-19 (a few samples of this study predate the infection). Cell type and time point are not known. J is TRBJ2-7 and V is TRBV9; unclear D gene. Input material: PBMCs or a T cell subset sorted from them (not recorded which). This chain's CDR3 is CASSVVEIPSSYEQYF. The DNA of the CDR3 is TGTGCCAGCAGCGTAGTAGAGATCCCGTCCTCCTACGAGCAGTACTTC.